The 25 T cell receptor beta chains reported below all come from one sample, sequenced in a study of blood T cell repertoires in COVID-19. Only in-frame clones appear in the TCRdb table, and some are missing; sequencing was by immunoSEQ multiplex PCR. The repertoire holds around 75,000 clones, 70% to 90% seen once, with 3.5% to 5% in the top ten. The specimen sequenced was peripheral blood. All receptors come from a man between 65 and 85 years old with active COVID-19.

The chain joins TRBV29-1 to TRBJ2-5, with 9 bases aligning to TRBD1. This CDR3 is built from 13 residues. J lost 1 base, V lost 4 bases, and 1 base had no gene match. Germline V CDR1 and CDR2: SQVTM, ANQGSEA. The CDR3 sequence is CSVGGQGQETQYF. The CDR3 DNA follows: TGCAGCGTTGGGGGACAGGGCCAAGAGACCCAGTACTTC.

V gene TRBV4-2 combines with J gene TRBJ1-2, with 7 bases aligning to TRBD1. From germline, CDR1 is LGHNA and CDR2 YNFKEQ. The CDR3 loop spans 16 amino acids. J lost 2 bases, V lost 4 bases, and 10 bases had no gene match. This chain's CDR3 is CASSPLGGQRNYGYTF. The CDR3 bases are TGTGCCAGCAGCCCCCTAGGGGGACAGAGAAACTATGGCTACACCTTC.

The CDR3 nucleotides read TGCAGTGCTAGGCGCACCGGGGAGCTGTTTTTT. It codes for CSARRTGELFF. The gene calls are TRBV20-1 and TRBJ2-2; D is unclear. The length of the CDR3 is 11 residues. V lost 3 bases, J lost 4 bases, and 3 bases lay in between. Germline CDR1 is DFQATT and CDR2 is SNEGSKA (reference sequence).

V gene TRBV5-4 combines with J gene TRBJ2-1, with D possibly being TRBD1 (6 bases). This CDR3 is built from 13 residues. CDR1 is SGHNT and CDR2 is YYREEE in the germline V gene (reference sequence). V gave up 4 bases and J gave up 3 bases, with 8 bases separating them. Written as DNA, the CDR3 is TGTGCCAGCAGCCCACAGGGCTACAATGAGCAGTTCTTC. Translated, it gives CASSPQGYNEQFF.

This rearrangement joins TRBV30 to TRBJ2-5; 15 bases are a match to TRBD2. Per the germline V gene, CDR1 is GTSNPN and CDR2 is SVGIG (reference sequence). The CDR3 runs to 15 residues. The trim removed 4 bases at V and 5 bases at J, leaving 5 bases unmatched. CDR3 nucleotides: TGTGCCTGGACGGAGGGGACTAGCGGGAGGGAGACCCAGTACTTC. Translated: CAWTEGTSGRETQYF.

V and J are TRBV2 and TRBJ2-3; the match to TRBD2 covers 7 bases. V was clipped by 8 bases and J by 2 bases; unmatched bases: 4. CDR3 length equals 13 residues. The V gene's germline CDR1 is SNHLY and CDR2 FYNNEI. This chain's CDR3 is CASRTRATDTQYF. CDR3 coding DNA: TGTGCCAGCCGGACTAGGGCCACAGATACGCAGTATTTT.

The chain carries TRBV7-2 and TRBJ2-3; D is undetermined. The CDR3 consists of 14 residues. V lost 3 bases, J lost 1 base, and 8 bases lay in between. Germline V gene data show CDR1 as SGHTA and CDR2 as FQGNSA. CDR3 bases: TGTGCCAGCAGCTTTCCCCAGGGCACAGATACGCAGTATTTT. It specifies CASSFPQGTDTQYF.

This chain connects TRBV30 to TRBJ1-5, with a tentative D call TRBD1 (6 bases). The V gene lost 4 bases and the J gene lost 3 bases, with 10 bases spanning the gap. Germline V gene data show CDR1 as GTSNPN and CDR2 as SVGIG (reference sequence). This CDR3 contains 13 residues. In DNA, the CDR3 is TGTGCCTGGACGGGGGGGGCCAATCAGCCCCAGCATTTT. Translated, it gives CAWTGGANQPQHF. The whole variable domain, filled in from reference TRBV30 and TRBJ1-5, reads SQTIHQWPATLVQPVGSPLSLECTVEGTSNPNLYWYRQAAGRGLQLLFYSVGIGQISSEVPQNLSASRPQDRQFILSSKKLLLSDSGFYLCAWTGGANQPQHFGDGTRLSIL.

Written as DNA, the CDR3 is TGTGCCACCCTGCCGGGACTAGCGGGAGCGGATACGCAGTATTTT. This gives the protein CATLPGLAGADTQYF. This rearrangement joins TRBV15 to TRBJ2-3, with TRBD2 identical over 14 bases. The V gene's germline CDR1 is LNHNV and CDR2 YYDKDF (reference sequence). The length of the CDR3 is 15 residues. The V gene end was trimmed by 8 bases and the J gene end by 6 bases; junction bases not matched to a gene: 7.

This clone showed up just a few times. This chain uses TRBV5-6 with TRBJ1-2, with TRBD1 identical over 7 bases. The CDR3 is 14 residues long. With 4 bases clipped from V and 3 bases from J, the junction kept 6 bases outside the gene matches. Germline V gene data show CDR1 as SGHDT and CDR2 as YYEEEE. CDR3 bases: TGTGCCAGCAGCGAGACAGGGTCGTACTATGGCTACACCTTC. This sequence encodes CASSETGSYYGYTF. The variable domain in full, completed from reference TRBV5-6 and TRBJ1-2, reads DAGVTQSPTHLIKTRGQQVTLRCSPKSGHDTVSWYQQALGQGPQFIFQYYEEEERQRGNFPDRFSGHQFPNYSSELNVNALLLGDSALYLCASSETGSYYGYTFGSGTRLTVV.

The V gene is TRBV10-3, the J gene TRBJ2-1; the D is unclear. The germline CDR1 and CDR2 sequences are ENHRY and SYGVKD. Trimming stripped 11 bases from V and 8 bases from J, with 10 bases between. The CDR3 totals 10 residues. CDR3 residues: CAPNRDEQFF. For the CDR3, the DNA is TGTGCCCCCAACCGGGATGAGCAGTTCTTC.

The chain links TRBV5-1 to TRBJ1-2, with D possibly matching TRBD1 (5 bases). Trimming cost V 0 bases and J 4 bases, with 13 bases left between them. Germline loops: CDR1 SGHRS, CDR2 YFSETQ. The CDR3 is 15 amino acids. CDR3 amino acids: CASSLAGGGSYGYTF. As DNA, the CDR3 is TGCGCCAGCAGCTTGGCTGGGGGGGGATCCTATGGCTACACCTTC.

This sequence joins TRBV5-4 and TRBJ2-7; 11 nucleotides line up with TRBD2. The V segment lost 4 bases and the J segment 0 bases; nucleotides outside the gene matches: 3. The CDR3 totals 15 residues. Germline V gives CDR1 SGHNT, CDR2 YYREEE (reference sequence). CDR3 in DNA: TGTGCCAGCAGCCGGCTAGCGGGAGGCTCCTACGAGCAGTACTTC. It specifies CASSRLAGGSYEQYF.

Note on this clone: Other DNA sequences in the same sample also yield this CDR3. V and J are TRBV5-1 and TRBJ2-7, with D perhaps TRBD2 (7 bases). This CDR3 has 14 amino acids. V lost 0 bases, J lost 2 bases, and 9 bases lay in between. Germline V gene data show CDR1 as SGHRS and CDR2 as YFSETQ. The CDR3: CASSLVGGAYEQYF. CDR3 nucleotide sequence: TGCGCCAGCAGCTTGGTAGGGGGGGCCTACGAGCAGTACTTC. The whole variable domain, filled in from reference TRBV5-1 and TRBJ2-7, reads KAGVTQTPRYLIKTRGQQVTLSCSPISGHRSVSWYQQTPGQGLQFLFEYFSETQRNKGNFPGRFSGRQFSNSRSEMNVSTLELGDSALYLCASSLVGGAYEQYFGPGTRLTVT.

This clone was counted a single time. The V gene is TRBV5-6, the J gene TRBJ1-4, with TRBD1 matching 8 bases. CDR3 length: 16 residues. Germline CDR1 reads SGHDT; CDR2 reads YYEEEE. Unmatched junction bases numbered 11, after V lost 0 bases and J lost 10 bases. The CDR3 spells CASSLAPAGGGGKLFF. The CDR3 DNA is TGTGCCAGCAGCTTGGCCCCCGCAGGGGGCGGCGGAAAACTGTTTTTT.

This chain connects TRBV11-3 to TRBJ2-1; the D is unclear. In germline, CDR1 is SGHNT, CDR2 YENEEA. The length of the CDR3 is 11 residues. Trimming took off 5 bases at V and 12 bases at J, with 11 bases between the two ends. CDR3 DNA: TGTGCCAGCAGCGATCAACCCAGGCAGTTCTTC. It yields the protein CASSDQPRQFF.

V is TRBV7-3 and J is TRBJ2-1; 11 nucleotides align to TRBD2. Germline CDR1 is SGHTA and CDR2 is FQGTGA. J gave up 7 bases and V 5 bases, and 7 bases lay outside the gene matches. This CDR3 is built from 15 residues. The CDR3 DNA sequence: TGTGCCAGCAGCCCCCTTAGCGGGAGGGCGAATGAGCAGTTCTTC. This sequence encodes CASSPLSGRANEQFF.

DNA for the CDR3: TGTGCCAGCAGCTTAGGGACAGGGGGCGGGCGGCCCACAGATACGCAGTATTTT. Its translation: CASSLGTGGGRPTDTQYF. This chain links TRBV7-3 with TRBJ2-3; 12 bases map to TRBD1. V gave up 2 bases and J gave up 2 bases; unmatched junction bases: 8. Germline V gene data show CDR1 as SGHTA and CDR2 as FQGTGA. CDR3 length: 18 residues.

The chain has TRBV7-3 and TRBJ2-1; 7 positions agree with TRBD2. Germline V CDR1 and CDR2: SGHTA, FQGTGA. The CDR3 consists of 16 residues. J gave up 8 bases and V 3 bases, and 13 bases lay outside the gene matches. CDR3 sequence: CASSLGLGGSVDEQFF. The CDR3 DNA sequence: TGTGCCAGCAGCTTGGGCCTCGGGGGGAGCGTGGATGAGCAGTTCTTC.

CDR3 DNA: TGTGCCAGCAGCCCTAAAGGGGCGGGGAACTCTGGAAACACCATATATTTT. This sequence encodes CASSPKGAGNSGNTIYF. J is TRBJ1-3 and V is TRBV3-1 (or the pseudogene TRBV3-2); maybe TRBD1 (5 bases). CDR1 and CDR2 (germline): LGHDT, YNNKEL (reference sequence). Trimming left V 4 bases short and J 0 bases short, with 16 bases between. The CDR3 is 17 residues long.

V usage is TRBV3-1 (or the pseudogene TRBV3-2) and J usage is TRBJ1-2, with D possibly TRBD1 on 6 matching bases. CDR1 LGHDT and CDR2 YNNKEL come from the germline V gene (reference sequence). The germline V and J ends were trimmed by 5 bases and 3 bases, with 10 bases remaining between them. The CDR3 is 13 residues long. CDR3 sequence reads: CASSRDTHYGYTF. The CDR3 region has the DNA TGTGCCAGCAGCAGGGACACCCACTATGGCTACACCTTC.

This clone was counted a single time. The chain is built from TRBV12-3 or TRBV12-4 and TRBJ2-5; no firm D call. The CDR3 spans 13 residues. V was trimmed by 6 bases and J by 5 bases, leaving 13 bases between them. Here the CDR3 DNA reads TGTGCCAGCAGATCCCAGGTCAGGGAGACCCAGTACTTC. Translated, it gives CASRSQVRETQYF.

J is TRBJ2-7 and V is TRBV6-2 or TRBV6-3; D is perhaps TRBD2 (5 bases). Trimming removed 6 bases at V and 7 bases at J, with 13 bases between. Germline assignment: CDR1 MNHEY and CDR2 SVGEGT. This CDR3 has 12 residues. The CDR3 coding sequence is TGTGCCAGCAGCCCAGGACTTGGGGAGCAGTACTTC. Its translation: CASSPGLGEQYF.

This chain uses TRBV6-5 with TRBJ2-1; 12 positions match TRBD1. In germline, CDR1 is MNHEY, CDR2 SVGAGI. This CDR3 has 15 amino acids. V shed 6 bases and J 2 bases; nucleotides not matched to a gene: 2. This CDR3 is CASSGTGGPYNEQFF. For the CDR3, the DNA is TGTGCCAGCAGCGGGACAGGGGGCCCCTACAATGAGCAGTTCTTC.

The chain joins TRBV7-8 to TRBJ2-3; 9 bases are shared with TRBD2. CDR1 SGHVS and CDR2 FQNEAQ come from the germline V gene. V dropped 5 bases and J dropped 2; count of bases not matched to a gene: 8. The CDR3 runs to 16 residues. This chain's CDR3 is CASSRGGAGATDTQYF. The CDR3 DNA is TGTGCCAGCAGCCGCGGGGGGGCGGGAGCCACAGATACGCAGTATTTT. Full variable domain (outside the CDR3, taken from reference TRBV7-8 and TRBJ2-3): GAGVSQSPRYKVAKRGQDVALRCDPISGHVSLFWYQQALGQGPEFLTYFQNEAQLDKSGLPSDRFFAERPEGSVSTLKIQRTQQEDSAVYLCASSRGGAGATDTQYFGPGTRLTVL.